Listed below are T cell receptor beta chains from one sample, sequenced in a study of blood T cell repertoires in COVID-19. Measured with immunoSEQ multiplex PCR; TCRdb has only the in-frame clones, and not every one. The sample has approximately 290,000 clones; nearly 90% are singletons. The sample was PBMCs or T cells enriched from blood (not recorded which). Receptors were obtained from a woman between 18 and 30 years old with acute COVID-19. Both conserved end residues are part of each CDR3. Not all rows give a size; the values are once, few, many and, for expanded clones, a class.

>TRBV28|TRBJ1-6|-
CASRGTDNSPLHF
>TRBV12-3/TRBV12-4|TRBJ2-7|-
CASSFERDYEQYF
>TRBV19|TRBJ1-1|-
CASSIGPGNTEAFF
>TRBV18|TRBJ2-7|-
CASSPPSLYEQYF
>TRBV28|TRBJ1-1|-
CASKLNTEAFF
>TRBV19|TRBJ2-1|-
CASSIRGGRAFNEQFF
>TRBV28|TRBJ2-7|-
CASRLPGSSYEQYF
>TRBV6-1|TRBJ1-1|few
CASSETPGHLVNTEAFF
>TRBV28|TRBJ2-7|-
CASKGFQWDEQYF
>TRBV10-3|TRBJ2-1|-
CAIGVGGEQFF
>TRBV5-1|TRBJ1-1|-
CASSPAGSTAYTEAFF
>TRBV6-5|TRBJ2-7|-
CASSYRQGYEQYF
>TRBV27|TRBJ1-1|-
CASSLKGVPQAFF
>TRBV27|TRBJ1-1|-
CASKGGAGLNTEAFF
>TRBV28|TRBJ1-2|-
CASRQTTTGTGYTF
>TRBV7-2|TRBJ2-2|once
CASSLLAGGGTGELFF
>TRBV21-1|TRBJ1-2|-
CASSKERSGYTF
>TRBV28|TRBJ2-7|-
CASRATSLYEQYF
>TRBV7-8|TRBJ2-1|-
CASSHGTAHNEQFF
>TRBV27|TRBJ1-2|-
CASSLGARGDGYTF
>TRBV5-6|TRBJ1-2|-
CASSTRRNYGYTF
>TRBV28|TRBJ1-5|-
CASSVPQGWNQPQHF
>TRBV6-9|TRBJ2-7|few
CASRGYGASYEQYF
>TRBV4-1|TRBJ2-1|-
CASSLTTSGREWYNEQFF
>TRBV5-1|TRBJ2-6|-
CASSLWTGSGANVLTF
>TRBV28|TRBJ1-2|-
CGTVARTNYGYTF